This TCR beta chain comes out of a study of T cell responses to AZD1222 COVID-19 vaccine. Libraries were prepared by immunoSEQ multiplex PCR; TCRdb keeps only in-frame clonotypes and omits some of them. The table includes approximately 88,000 clones, about nine tenths detected once. There are 15 residues in the CDR3. Germline CDR1 SNHLY, CDR2 FYNNEI. The germline V and J ends were trimmed by 8 bases and 6 bases, with 20 bases remaining between them. The chain joins TRBV2 to TRBJ1-5; no firm D call. The sequencing used peripheral blood, collected 28 days after the second AZD1222 dose. The sequence came from an adult who received the AZD1222 COVID-19 vaccine. The DNA for the CDR3 is TGTGCCAGCCGCGTGGGCGGATTCGCAACTCAGCCCCAGCATTTT. Translation: CASRVGGFATQPQHF.